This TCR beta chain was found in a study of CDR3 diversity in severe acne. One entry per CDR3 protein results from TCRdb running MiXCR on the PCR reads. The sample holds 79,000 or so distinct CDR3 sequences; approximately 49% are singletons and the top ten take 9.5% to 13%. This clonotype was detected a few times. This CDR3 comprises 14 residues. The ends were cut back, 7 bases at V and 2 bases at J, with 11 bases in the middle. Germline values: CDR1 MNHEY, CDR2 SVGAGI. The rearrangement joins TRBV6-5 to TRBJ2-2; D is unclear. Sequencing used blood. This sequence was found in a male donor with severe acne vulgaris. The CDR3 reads CASTLGFNTGELFF. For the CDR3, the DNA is TGTGCCAGCACCTTGGGTTTTAACACCGGGGAGCTGTTTTTT.